The clone carrying this T cell receptor beta chain was observed a few times. This record belongs to a study of T-cell reconstitution after alpha-beta-depleted transplantation in children. TCRbeta library construction was performed incorporating unique molecular identifiers. Via MiXCR, TCRdb re-called the PCR reads, giving one row per CDR3 protein. The data hold some 250,000 distinct CDR3 sequences, with approximately 12% observed a single time. Germline lookup yields CDR1 MGHDK and CDR2 SYGVNS. There are 12 residues in the CDR3. This specimen consisted of PBMCs from the stem cell graft donor, obtained from the stem cell graft. The receptor was derived from a human donor who donated a stem cell graft to a child with acute lymphoblastic leukemia. The J gene is TRBJ2-2, the V gene TRBV25-1, with TRBD1 as a possible D gene (6 bases). The CDR3 nucleotides are TGTGCTTTACAGGGCCCAGCCGGGGAGCTGTTTTTT. The encoded protein is CALQGPAGELFF.